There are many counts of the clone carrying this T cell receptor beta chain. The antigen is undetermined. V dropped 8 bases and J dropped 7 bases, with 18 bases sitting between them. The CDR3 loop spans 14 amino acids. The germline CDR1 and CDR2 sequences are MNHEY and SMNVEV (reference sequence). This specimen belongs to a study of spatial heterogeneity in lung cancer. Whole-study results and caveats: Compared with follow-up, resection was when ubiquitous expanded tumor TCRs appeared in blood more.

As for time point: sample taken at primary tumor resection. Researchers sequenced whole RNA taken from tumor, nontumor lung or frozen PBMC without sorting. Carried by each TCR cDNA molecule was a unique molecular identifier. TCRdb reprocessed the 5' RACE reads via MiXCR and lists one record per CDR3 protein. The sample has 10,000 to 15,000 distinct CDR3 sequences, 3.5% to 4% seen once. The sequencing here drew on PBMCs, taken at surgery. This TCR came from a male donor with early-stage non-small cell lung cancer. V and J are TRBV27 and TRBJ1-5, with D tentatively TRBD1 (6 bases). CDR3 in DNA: TGTGCCAGCTCCGTCACAGGGACCAGCCAGCCCCAGCATTTT. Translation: CASSVTGTSQPQHF.